The entry below gives a single TCR beta chain sequence along with its context. These data come from a study of T cell responses to AZD1222 COVID-19 vaccine. The protocol was immunoSEQ multiplex PCR, while the TCRdb copy is restricted to in-frame clones and leaves out a portion. The profile shows 80,000 to 100,000 clones, 70% to 90% of them singletons. This TCR derives from an adult who received the AZD1222 COVID-19 vaccine. The sample here was peripheral blood, taken 28 days after the second AZD1222 dose.

The CDR3, as DNA: TGTGCCAGCAGTGACCAGACAGATACGCAGTATTTT. Encoded protein: CASSDQTDTQYF. The V and J genes are TRBV6-1 and TRBJ2-3; D call uncertain. Germline V gene data show CDR1 as MNHNS and CDR2 as SASEGT. This CDR3 contains 12 residues. V lost 3 bases to trimming and J lost 3 bases, with 4 bases between them.